The next 18 T cell receptor beta chains were all read from a single sample in a study of monozygotic twins with inflammatory bowel disease. Each CDR3 protein gets one entry in TCRdb, which reprocessed the 5' RACE reads and gives no DNA. The sample is made up of about 330,000 distinct CDR3 sequences, and the top ten hold roughly 2% of it. The sample was blood. Every receptor here comes from a human donor with ulcerative colitis or Crohn's disease, or a healthy co-twin of an affected twin (not recorded which).

J is TRBJ2-3 and V is TRBV20-1; as DNA is missing, the TRBD1 call by TCRdb cannot be tested. The CDR3 is made up of 16 amino acids. From germline, CDR1 is DFQATT and CDR2 SNEGSKA (reference sequence). Here the CDR3 reads CSARDPRGVGTDTQYF.

The chain's CDR3 is CASSWGLPELANVLTF. The chain has TRBV12-3 or TRBV12-4 and TRBJ2-6; the D call of TRBD2 rests on TCRdb alone, since no DNA is present to check it. The CDR3 length is 16 residues.

The chain employs TRBV28 and TRBJ1-1; TCRdb's D gene call, TRBD1, goes unchecked for lack of DNA. CDR1 and CDR2 from the germline V gene are MDHEN and SYDVKM. The CDR3 loop spans 16 amino acids. CDR3 residues: CAREAGTGGADTEAFF. Full variable domain (outside the CDR3, taken from reference TRBV28 and TRBJ1-1): DVKVTQSSRYLVKRTGEKVFLECVQDMDHENMFWYRQDPGLGLRLIYFSYDVKMKEKGDIPEGYSVSREKKERFSLILESASTNQTSMYLCAREAGTGGADTEAFFGQGTRLTVV.

The chain joins TRBV6-4 to TRBJ2-3. Germline CDR1 and CDR2: MRHNA and SNTAGT. CDR3 length: 13 residues. CDR3 loop: CASSDSQADTQYF.

The rearrangement joins TRBV6-5 to TRBJ1-6. From germline, CDR1 is MNHEY and CDR2 SVGAGI. The CDR3 contains 13 residues. The chain's CDR3 is CASRYANRSPLHF.

The V call is TRBV7-8, the J call TRBJ2-7; TCRdb lists TRBD1, though no DNA is available to test this call. This CDR3 has 15 residues. Germline V lookup: CDR1 SGHVS, CDR2 FQNEAQ. CDR3 sequence: CASSPRRDRVFEQYF.

The V and J genes are TRBV7-2 and TRBJ2-6. Looked up from germline, CDR1 is SGHTA and CDR2 is FQGNSA. The CDR3 length is 16 residues. The CDR3 loop is CASSLAPTTGANVLTF. Supplemented by reference TRBV7-2 and TRBJ2-6, the full variable domain reads GAGVSQSPSNKVTEKGKDVELRCDPISGHTALYWYRQSLGQGLEFLIYFQGNSAPDKSGLPSDRFSAERTGGSVSTLTIQRTQQEDSAVYLCASSLAPTTGANVLTFGAGSRLTVL.

This chain uses TRBV5-1 with TRBJ2-7. Germline V gene sequence: CDR1 SGHRS, CDR2 YFSETQ. The CDR3 has 13 residues. Here the CDR3 reads CASSLGHPYEQYF.

The chain recombines TRBV5-1 with TRBJ2-1; TCRdb designates TRBD1, a call that cannot be tested without DNA. Per germline, CDR1 SGHRS and CDR2 YFSETQ. The CDR3 has 15 amino acids. The CDR3 spells CASSLGDGNYNEQFF.

The rearrangement uses TRBV5-6 and TRBJ1-3; TCRdb's D call of TRBD1 is untestable without DNA. CDR1 is SGHDT, CDR2 YYEEEE, per germline. This CDR3 comprises 17 residues. This CDR3 reads CASSRPGQVLSGNTIYF.

The V call is TRBV30, the J call TRBJ1-3; as DNA is missing, the TRBD1 call by TCRdb cannot be tested. The CDR3 is 14 amino acids. Germline-derived CDR1 and CDR2 are GTSNPN and SVGIG (reference sequence). This chain's CDR3 is CAWSTGQTGNTIYF.

The CDR3 loop reads CASGGTANSPLHF. The V and J genes are TRBV7-3 and TRBJ1-6; no DNA is available, so the TRBD1 call from TCRdb remains unchecked. The length of the CDR3 is 13 residues. Germline V gene data show CDR1 as SGHTA and CDR2 as FQGTGA.

The chain recombines TRBV5-1 with TRBJ2-7; TCRdb's D call, TRBD1, is unchecked because there is no DNA. The CDR3 extends over 14 amino acids. Germline CDR1 reads SGHRS; CDR2 reads YFSETQ. CDR3 region: CASSLGQGKGEQYF.

The chain links TRBV19 to TRBJ2-7; the D gene TCRdb calls, TRBD1, cannot be checked with no DNA. This CDR3 is built from 15 residues. Germline-derived CDR1 and CDR2 are LNHDA and SQIVND (reference sequence). CDR3 region: CASSIVSGQPYEQYF.

The chain combines TRBV30 with TRBJ2-2; absent DNA, TCRdb's TRBD1 call cannot be checked. The CDR3 loop spans 13 amino acids. The V gene's germline CDR1 is GTSNPN and CDR2 SVGIG (reference sequence). CDR3 protein: CAWNLGGPGELFF.

J is TRBJ2-7 and V is TRBV6-6. The CDR3 loop spans 14 amino acids. CDR1 is MNHNY and CDR2 is SVGAGI in the germline V gene (reference sequence). The CDR3 here is CASTDTSRTYEQYF.

V and J are TRBV20-1 and TRBJ2-5; the TRBD2 assignment by TCRdb is unverifiable without DNA. Germline V gene data show CDR1 as DFQATT and CDR2 as SNEGSKA (reference sequence). This CDR3 region has 14 residues. CDR3 sequence reads: CSVGVAGIQETQYF.

This chain links TRBV2 with TRBJ2-7; TCRdb lists TRBD1, though no DNA is available to test this call. The CDR3 runs 14 residues. The germline CDR1 and CDR2 sequences are SNHLY and FYNNEI. CDR3 amino acids: CASSGQGASYEQYF.